This T cell receptor (beta chain) was sequenced during a study of blood T cell repertoires in COVID-19. Methods used by the authors: Researchers report that nucleated cell counts were estimated from reference gene primer amplification. Using immunoSEQ multiplex PCR, the repertoire was profiled, and TCRdb retains in-frame clones only, with some absent. V, J and clone size are those of that table, while D and trimming were read from the DNA. Among 200,000 to 250,000 clones listed, around 84% were seen once. The specimen was peripheral blood. This receptor was obtained from a woman of 80 years or more with active or convalescent COVID-19.

CDR3 region: CASSPRGQNYGYTF. Written as DNA, the CDR3 is TGTGCCAGCAGCCCGAGGGGACAGAACTATGGCTACACCTTC. The chain recombines TRBV11-1 with TRBJ1-2, with TRBD1 matching 7 bases. The germline V gene encodes CDR1 SGHAT and CDR2 FQDESV (reference sequence). After removal of 5 bases from V and 2 bases from J, the junction contained 5 bases not matched to a gene. This CDR3 comprises 14 residues.